This T cell receptor (beta chain) emerged from a study of vaccination and CD4 T cells after COVID-19. To note about this clonotype: The antigen is not known.

The Oncomine TCR Beta short-read assay sequenced DNA from cultured CD4+ T cells. In this case, cultured CD4+ T cells provided the extracted genomic DNA. Each CDR3 protein gets one entry after TCRdb re-called the PCR reads with MiXCR. The sample yields almost 20,000 distinct CDR3 sequences, roughly 51% seen once. Documented treatment: approximately nine-day PBMC culture with coronavirus spike peptide pools or control peptides (ViraFEST assay). What was sequenced was CD4+ T cells from blood, cultured in vitro. The TCR comes from a human donor who had recovered from COVID-19.

CDR3: CSARVLPALYGYTF. In DNA, the CDR3 is TGCAGTGCTAGAGTCCTACCGGCTCTGTATGGCTACACCTTC. This chain connects TRBV20-1 to TRBJ1-2; D gene ambiguous. The CDR3 is made up of 14 amino acids. Trimming shortened V by 1 base and J by 5 bases, and 14 bases separated the two germline ends. Per germline, CDR1 DFQATT and CDR2 SNEGSKA (reference sequence).